The text below deals with one T cell receptor beta chain. This sample was included in a study of blood T cells in healthy people across ages. The CDR3 has 15 residues. Germline lookup yields CDR1 SGHTA and CDR2 FQGNSA. The V and J ends lost 4 bases and 1 base respectively, with 12 bases between them. Using a J-beta primer mix together with a sample-barcoded 5' primer, a second PCR was run for about 6 to 12 cycles. TCRdb processed the 5' RACE reads anew with MiXCR; each CDR3 protein has one entry. Among 1.5 million to 2 million distinct CDR3 sequences, roughly 27% were seen once, and the ten largest hold over 7%.

This sequence joins TRBV7-2 and TRBJ2-3, with D tentatively TRBD2 (5 bases). Sequenced material: blood. The sequence was collected from a woman in her 30s in good health. This CDR3 is CASSSRRTGTDTQYF. CDR3 coding DNA: TGTGCCAGCAGCTCGCGAAGGACTGGCACAGATACGCAGTATTTT.